What follows are 11 T cell receptor beta chains derived from one specimen sequenced in a study of vaccination and CD4 T cells after COVID-19. These receptors' targets are unknown. Time point indicated: late sampling 161 to 241 days after vaccination in a few convalescent patients. Indicated treatment: roughly 10-day PBMC culture with coronavirus spike peptide pools or control peptides (ViraFEST assay). Cultured CD4+ T-cell DNA underwent Oncomine TCR Beta short-read sequencing. TCRdb re-derived calls from the PCR reads in MiXCR, one entry per CDR3 protein. The repertoire has tens of thousands of distinct CDR3 sequences, 28% of them found once; the top ten carry less than 9%. The sample consisted of CD4+ T cells from blood, cultured in vitro, taken about 7 months after SARS-CoV-2 vaccination. The source of these receptors is a human donor who had recovered from COVID-19.

The rearrangement links TRBV10-3 to TRBJ2-1; 7 bases agree with TRBD2. CDR3 size: 14 residues. Germline-derived CDR1 and CDR2 are ENHRY and SYGVKD. Unmatched junction bases numbered 7, after V lost 9 bases and J lost 2 bases. The CDR3 protein is CAIHPSGTYNEQFF. CDR3 bases: TGTGCCATACACCCTAGCGGTACCTACAATGAGCAGTTCTTC.

In its sample, this clonotype ranks as medium-sized. J is TRBJ2-5 and V is TRBV20-1; unclear D gene. Germline CDR1 is DFQATT and CDR2 is SNEGSKA (reference sequence). Trimming removed 5 bases from V and 5 bases from J, with 6 bases in between. This CDR3 has 10 residues. For the CDR3, the DNA is TGCAGTGCTGGGAAGGAGACCCAGTACTTC. Translated, it gives CSAGKETQYF.

This clonotype was found a few times. CDR3: CASSYSAGSYEQYF. As DNA, the CDR3 is TGTGCCAGCAGTTACTCGGCTGGGTCCTACGAGCAGTACTTC. The chain couples TRBV6-5 to TRBJ2-7; D not resolved. Per germline, CDR1 MNHEY and CDR2 SVGAGI. This CDR3 spans 14 amino acids. With 0 bases removed from V and 1 base from J, the gap between germline ends came to 7 bases.

This clonotype has a handful of counts. The chain employs TRBV6-1 and TRBJ2-6; D unresolved. The V gene lost 6 bases and the J gene lost 1 base, with 10 bases spanning the gap. CDR1 and CDR2 from the germline V gene are MNHNS and SASEGT. The CDR3 spans 15 residues. CDR3 nucleotides: TGTGCCAGCAGCCCAAGGTGGTCTGGGGCCAACGTCCTGACTTTC. Translated, it gives CASSPRWSGANVLTF.

This clonotype was counted only a few times. The V gene is TRBV20-1, the J gene TRBJ2-3; D is undetermined. Germline V lookup: CDR1 DFQATT, CDR2 SNEGSKA (reference sequence). The length of the CDR3 is 16 residues. Trimming pared 4 bases from V and 2 bases from J, leaving 19 bases between. The CDR3 loop reads CSANRPRDQATDTQYF. CDR3 DNA sequence: TGCAGTGCTAACCGACCCCGAGACCAAGCCACAGATACGCAGTATTTT.

This clonotype was seen a few times. CDR3 DNA sequence: TGTGCCAGCGCCAAAGGGGGCGGATATGGCTACACCTTC. Its protein product is CASAKGGGYGYTF. The chain recombines TRBV28 with TRBJ1-2; the match to TRBD1 covers 7 bases. The CDR3 spans 13 residues. Trimming took 8 bases from V and 5 from J; bases not matched to a gene: 8. Germline loops: CDR1 MDHEN, CDR2 SYDVKM.

V usage is TRBV7-6 and J usage is TRBJ2-5; D ambiguous. V was cut by 0 bases and J by 1 base, with 6 bases left in between. The germline V gene encodes CDR1 SGHVS and CDR2 FNYEAQ. This CDR3 has 14 residues. The CDR3 DNA reads TGTGCCAGCAGCTTAGCAGGATTCCAAGAGACCCAGTACTTC. As protein: CASSLAGFQETQYF.

The chain couples TRBV28 to TRBJ2-1, with 7 bases identical to TRBD2. V trimming: 7 bases; J trimming: 6 bases; junction bases outside the gene matches: 15. CDR1 and CDR2 (germline): MDHEN, SYDVKM. The CDR3 contains 16 residues. CDR3 coding DNA: TGTGCCAGCACCCCAGCGGGGAGGGGATCGGCCAATGAGCAGTTCTTC. Translating gives CASTPAGRGSANEQFF.

This clonotype was observed a single time. The J gene is TRBJ2-1, the V gene TRBV7-2, with 13 bases that match TRBD2. The germline V gene has CDR1 SGHTA and CDR2 FQGNSA. Trimming took 1 base from V and 8 from J; bases not matched to a gene: 14. This CDR3 region has 19 residues. The CDR3 reads CASSLDHTAGTSGIDEQFF. The CDR3 DNA follows: TGTGCCAGCAGCTTAGATCACACCGCGGGGACTAGCGGGATAGATGAGCAGTTCTTC.

This clonotype has just a few counts. CDR3 nucleotides: TGCAGTGCTAGAAACAGTGTGAGGGGACGTCTAAGGGGCTACACCTTC. Its protein product is CSARNSVRGRLRGYTF. The chain links TRBV20-1 to TRBJ1-2; weak D call: TRBD1 (5 bases). Trimming pared 2 bases from V and 8 bases from J, leaving 24 bases between. The CDR3 contains 16 residues. CDR1 and CDR2 from the germline V gene are DFQATT and SNEGSKA (reference sequence).

The chain combines TRBV5-1 with TRBJ2-3; D gene uncertain. Per the germline V gene, CDR1 is SGHRS and CDR2 is YFSETQ. V dropped 0 bases and J dropped 2 bases, with 10 bases sitting between them. The CDR3 is 15 amino acids. CDR3 sequence reads: CASSLGWAVTDTQYF. The CDR3 DNA reads TGCGCCAGCAGCTTGGGATGGGCGGTCACAGATACGCAGTATTTT.